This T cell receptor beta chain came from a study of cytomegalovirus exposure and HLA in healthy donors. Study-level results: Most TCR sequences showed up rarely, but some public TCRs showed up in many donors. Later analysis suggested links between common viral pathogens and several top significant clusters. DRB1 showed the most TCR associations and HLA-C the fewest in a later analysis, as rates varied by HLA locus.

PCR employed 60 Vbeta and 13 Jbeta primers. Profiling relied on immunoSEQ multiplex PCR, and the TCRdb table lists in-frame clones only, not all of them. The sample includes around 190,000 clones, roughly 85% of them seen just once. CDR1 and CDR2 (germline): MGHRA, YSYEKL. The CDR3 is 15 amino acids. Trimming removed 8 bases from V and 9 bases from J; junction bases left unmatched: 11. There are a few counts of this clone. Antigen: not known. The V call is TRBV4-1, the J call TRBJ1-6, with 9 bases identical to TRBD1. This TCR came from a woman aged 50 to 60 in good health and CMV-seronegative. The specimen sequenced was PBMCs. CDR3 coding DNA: TGCGCCAGCGAGGCATCGGGACAGGGATTTTCACCCCTCCACTTT. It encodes CASEASGQGFSPLHF.